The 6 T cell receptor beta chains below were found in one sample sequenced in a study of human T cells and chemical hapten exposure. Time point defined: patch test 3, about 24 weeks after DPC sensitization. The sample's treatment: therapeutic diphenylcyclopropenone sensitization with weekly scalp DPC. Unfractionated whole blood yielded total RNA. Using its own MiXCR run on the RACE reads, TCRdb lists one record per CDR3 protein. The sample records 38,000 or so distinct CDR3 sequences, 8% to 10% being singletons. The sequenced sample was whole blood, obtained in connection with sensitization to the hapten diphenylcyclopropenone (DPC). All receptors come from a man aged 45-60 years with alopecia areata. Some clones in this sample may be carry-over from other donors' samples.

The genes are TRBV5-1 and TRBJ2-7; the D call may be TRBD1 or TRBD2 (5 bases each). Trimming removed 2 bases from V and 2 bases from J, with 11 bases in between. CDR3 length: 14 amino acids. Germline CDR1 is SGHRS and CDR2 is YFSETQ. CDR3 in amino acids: CASSLPGLTYEQYF. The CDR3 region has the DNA TGCGCCAGCAGCTTACCGGGGCTTACCTACGAGCAGTACTTC. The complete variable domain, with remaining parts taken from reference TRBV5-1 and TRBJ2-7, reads KAGVTQTPRYLIKTRGQQVTLSCSPISGHRSVSWYQQTPGQGLQFLFEYFSETQRNKGNFPGRFSGRQFSNSRSEMNVSTLELGDSALYLCASSLPGLTYEQYFGPGTRLTVT.

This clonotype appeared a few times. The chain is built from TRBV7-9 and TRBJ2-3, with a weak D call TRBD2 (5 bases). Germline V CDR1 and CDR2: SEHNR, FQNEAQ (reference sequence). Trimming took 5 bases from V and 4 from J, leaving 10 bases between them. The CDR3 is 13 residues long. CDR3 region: CASSLRGADTQYF. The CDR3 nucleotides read TGTGCCAGCAGCCTACGGGGTGCAGATACGCAGTATTTT. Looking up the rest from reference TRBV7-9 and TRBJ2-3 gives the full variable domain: DTGVSQNPRHKITKRGQNVTFRCDPISEHNRLYWYRQTLGQGPEFLTYFQNEAQLEKSRLLSDRFSAERPKGSFSTLEIQRTEQGDSAMYLCASSLRGADTQYFGPGTRLTVL.

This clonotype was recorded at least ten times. In DNA form, the CDR3 reads TGTGCCAGCAGTGTCGGGACTAGCGGGTACCAAGAGACCCAGTACTTC. Translation: CASSVGTSGYQETQYF. J is TRBJ2-5 and V is TRBV6-2 or TRBV6-3; TRBD2 agrees at 12 bases. The CDR3 runs to 16 residues. The junction had 4 bases not matched to a gene; V was cut back by 5 bases and J by 0 bases. Per germline, CDR1 MNHEY and CDR2 SVGEGT.

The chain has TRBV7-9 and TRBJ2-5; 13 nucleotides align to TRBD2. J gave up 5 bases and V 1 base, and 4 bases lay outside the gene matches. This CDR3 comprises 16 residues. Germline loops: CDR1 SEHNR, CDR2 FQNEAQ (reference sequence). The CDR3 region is CASSLGGLAGMETQYF. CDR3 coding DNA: TGTGCCAGCAGCTTAGGGGGACTAGCGGGGATGGAGACCCAGTACTTC.

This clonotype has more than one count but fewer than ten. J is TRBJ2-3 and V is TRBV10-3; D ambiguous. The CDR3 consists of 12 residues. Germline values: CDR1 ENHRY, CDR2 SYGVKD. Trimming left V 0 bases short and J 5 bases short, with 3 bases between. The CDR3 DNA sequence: TGTGCCATCAGTGAGTCAAAAGATACGCAGTATTTT. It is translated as CAISESKDTQYF.

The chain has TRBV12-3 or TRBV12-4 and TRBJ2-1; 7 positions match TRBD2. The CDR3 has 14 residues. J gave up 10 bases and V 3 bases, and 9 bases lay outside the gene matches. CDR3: CASSLGLQSNEQFF. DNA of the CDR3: TGTGCCAGCAGTTTGGGACTACAATCGAACGAGCAGTTCTTC.